This entry lists 7 T cell receptor beta chains sequenced from one sample in a study of blood T cell repertoires in COVID-19. Sequencing was performed with immunoSEQ multiplex PCR; in TCRdb, only in-frame clones are kept and a portion is missing. The table includes 80,000 to 90,000 clones, roughly 84% detected once. The sequencing input was peripheral blood. These receptors were taken from an elderly woman with COVID-19, enrolled during active disease.

The rearrangement links TRBV30 to TRBJ2-2, with D possibly matching TRBD1 (5 bases). Deletions cut 0 bases from V and 2 bases from J, with 10 bases between. Germline assignment: CDR1 GTSNPN and CDR2 SVGIG (reference sequence). CDR3 length: 15 amino acids. The CDR3 here is CAWSVGVINTGELFF. Written as DNA, the CDR3 is TGTGCCTGGAGTGTAGGGGTCATTAACACCGGGGAGCTGTTTTTT.

This chain uses TRBV7-2 with TRBJ1-5, with TRBD1 identical over 12 bases. Germline trimming cut 6 bases from V and 9 bases from J; bases unmatched to any gene: 9. This CDR3 is 15 amino acids long. Germline values: CDR1 SGHTA, CDR2 FQGNSA. This CDR3 is CASSTGTGGLRPQHF. In DNA, the CDR3 is TGTGCCAGCAGTACCGGGACAGGGGGCCTACGGCCCCAGCATTTT.

The chain links TRBV6-6 to TRBJ2-7; 10 bases agree with TRBD2. CDR3 size: 13 residues. The ends lost 6 bases at V and 3 bases at J; junction bases unmatched: 2. Germline assignment: CDR1 MNHNY and CDR2 SVGAGI (reference sequence). CDR3 loop: CASRLAGNYEQYF. As DNA, the CDR3 is TGTGCCAGCAGACTAGCGGGAAACTACGAGCAGTACTTC.

The chain recombines TRBV5-1 with TRBJ2-1, with D perhaps matching TRBD1 (6 bases). The CDR3 has 14 amino acids. Trimming took 4 bases from V and 4 from J, leaving 12 bases between them. Germline CDR1 and CDR2: SGHRS and YFSETQ. CDR3 sequence reads: CASSDQGSYNEQFF. In nucleotides, the CDR3 is TGCGCCAGCAGCGACCAGGGGTCGTACAATGAGCAGTTCTTC.

The chain uses TRBV24-1 and TRBJ2-1; no clear D. Germline-derived CDR1 and CDR2 are KGHDR and SFDVKD. The CDR3 consists of 13 residues. V was trimmed by 4 bases and J by 7 bases, leaving 10 bases between them. The CDR3 nucleotides read TGTGCCACCAGTGACCCTACCAAGAATGAGCAGTTCTTC. Its translation: CATSDPTKNEQFF.

This rearrangement joins TRBV30 to TRBJ2-2; TRBD2 matches 9 bases. CDR3 size: 15 residues. V shed 4 bases and J 0 bases; nucleotides not matched to a gene: 3. Germline CDR1 is GTSNPN and CDR2 is SVGIG (reference sequence). As DNA, the CDR3 is TGTGCCTGGATGCTAGCGGGAACGAACACCGGGGAGCTGTTTTTT. This sequence encodes CAWMLAGTNTGELFF.

J is TRBJ2-7 and V is TRBV4-2, with TRBD2 identical over 10 bases. The CDR3 extends over 16 amino acids. Trimming took 3 bases from V and 7 from J; bases not matched to a gene: 12. The V gene's germline CDR1 is LGHNA and CDR2 YNFKEQ. The CDR3 sequence: CASSQSLGLAGDEQYF. The CDR3 nucleotides are TGTGCCAGCAGCCAGTCTCTGGGTCTAGCGGGAGATGAGCAGTACTTC.